This passage covers 11 T cell receptor beta chains from one sample sequenced in a study of shared clonotypes between healthy human individuals. Generated by immunoSEQ multiplex PCR, the TCRdb table keeps only in-frame clones and is missing some. The data contain 2 million to 3 million clones, over 85% of them seen just once; the ten biggest clones take up approximately 0.35%. The sample consisted of naive CD4+ T cells from PBMCs. Sample subset: CD45RA+ positively selected. These receptors were taken from a man aged 18-30 years in good health. Some clones in this sample may be carry-over from other donors' samples.

V gene TRBV10-3 combines with J gene TRBJ1-1; perhaps TRBD1 as D (5 bases). The CDR3 totals 14 residues. The germline V gene has CDR1 ENHRY and CDR2 SYGVKD. Between the trimmed V and J ends, which lost 6 bases and 3 bases, there was a span of 14 bases. CDR3 loop: CAISDQMGDTEAFF. CDR3 sequence (DNA): TGTGCCATCAGCGACCAGATGGGGGACACTGAAGCTTTCTTT.

The chain carries TRBV7-3 and TRBJ2-7; the D is unclear. V lost 2 bases, J lost 1 base, and 9 bases lay in between. The CDR3 extends over 14 amino acids. Germline V gene data show CDR1 as SGHTA and CDR2 as FQGTGA. The CDR3, as DNA: TGTGCCAGCAGCTTAGACGGGTCTTCCTACGAGCAGTACTTC. Translating gives CASSLDGSSYEQYF.

The CDR3 bases are TGTGCCAGCAGCGAAGGACAGGGGGTCACTGAAGCTTTCTTT. It yields the protein CASSEGQGVTEAFF. The V gene is TRBV21-1, the J gene TRBJ1-1; the listed D gene, TRBD1, was not tested against the DNA. TRBV21-1 is annotated as a pseudogene. The CDR3 totals 14 residues.

The genes are TRBV5-5 and TRBJ2-3, with D perhaps matching TRBD1 or TRBD2 (5 bases each). The CDR3 is 15 residues long. Trimming took 4 bases from V and 0 from J, leaving 12 bases between them. CDR1 SGHKS and CDR2 YYEKEE come from the germline V gene (reference sequence). CDR3 loop: CASSRRGASTDTQYF. Written as DNA, the CDR3 is TGTGCCAGCAGCCGTAGAGGGGCTAGCACAGATACGCAGTATTTT.

The J gene is TRBJ2-7, the V gene TRBV10-2, with 9 positions matching TRBD2. The CDR3 has 15 residues. Germline CDR1 reads WSHSY; CDR2 reads SAAADI. V lost 2 bases, J lost 2 bases, and 4 bases stayed unmatched. This CDR3 is CASSEGLAGPYEQYF. The DNA for the CDR3 is TGCGCCAGCAGTGAGGGTCTAGCGGGGCCCTACGAGCAGTACTTC.

Only one count was recorded for this clone. Other DNA sequences in this specimen translate into the identical CDR3. Here the CDR3 DNA reads TGTGCCAGCTCACCGAGCAGGTCCTACAATGAGCAGTTCTTC. Protein sequence: CASSPSRSYNEQFF. The genes are TRBV18 and TRBJ2-1; D remains unclear. The germline gives CDR1 KGHSH, CDR2 LQKENI. The CDR3 sequence is 14 residues long. The V end was cut by 3 bases, the J end by 1 base, with 7 bases between.

Written as DNA, the CDR3 is TGTGCCAGCAGTTACAGGGCGACGGTTGGAAACACCATATATTTT. Its translation: CASSYRATVGNTIYF. The chain recombines TRBV6-5 with TRBJ1-3, with no clear D. The V gene's germline CDR1 is MNHEY and CDR2 SVGAGI. The CDR3 contains 15 residues. Trimming took 2 bases from V and 3 from J, leaving 11 bases between them.

The V gene is TRBV18, the J gene TRBJ2-2; the match to TRBD2 covers 15 bases. Trimming cost V 3 bases and J 6 bases; bases outside gene matches: 2. From germline, CDR1 is KGHSH and CDR2 LQKENI. There are 16 residues in the CDR3. The CDR3 nucleotides read TGTGCCAGCTCACCGGGACTAGCGGGAGGCGCCGGGGAGCTGTTTTTT. Its protein product is CASSPGLAGGAGELFF. Supplemented by reference TRBV18 and TRBJ2-2, the full variable domain reads NAGVMQNPRHLVRRRGQEARLRCSPMKGHSHVYWYRQLPEEGLKFMVYLQKENIIDESGMPKERFSAEFPKEGPSILRIQQVVRGDSAAYFCASSPGLAGGAGELFFGEGSRLTVL.

This chain connects TRBV6-1 to TRBJ2-4, with D hard to call. V was clipped by 6 bases and J by 1 base, with 13 bases between them. The CDR3 is 15 amino acids. Germline-derived CDR1 and CDR2 are MNHNS and SASEGT. Written as DNA, the CDR3 is TGTGCCAGCAGATTCGGTAGGGTGGCCAAAAACATTCAGTACTTC. The encoded protein is CASRFGRVAKNIQYF.

V and J are TRBV7-9 and TRBJ1-1, with D unclear. Trimming stripped 2 bases from V and 5 bases from J, with 12 bases between. Germline V gives CDR1 SEHNR, CDR2 FQNEAQ (reference sequence). The CDR3 is made up of 14 amino acids. The CDR3 here is CASSLLHEVTEAFF. CDR3 DNA sequence: TGTGCCAGCAGCTTACTCCACGAAGTAACTGAAGCTTTCTTT.

The chain joins TRBV4-1 to TRBJ2-1; 8 bases are a match to TRBD1. V lost 1 base, J lost 3 bases, and 5 bases stayed unmatched. In germline, CDR1 is MGHRA, CDR2 YSYEKL. The CDR3 covers 16 residues. The CDR3 region has the DNA TGCGCCAGCAGCCAAGCCGGACAGGGAGGCTACAATGAGCAGTTCTTC. Residues: CASSQAGQGGYNEQFF.